This TCR beta chain was obtained from a study of T-cell reconstitution after alpha-beta-depleted transplantation in children. Overall study findings and caveats: In some patients, recipient T cells and intrathymic progenitors surviving conditioning explained high day-60 diversity. It was reported that alpha-beta T cells came from several hundred expanded graft clones (about two months after transplant). T-cell counts and diversity were attributed mostly to newly produced T cells one year after transplant.

This sample's TCRbeta library carried unique molecular identifier barcodes. TCRdb reprocessed the PCR reads with MiXCR, giving one entry per CDR3 protein. The profile covers nearly 20,000 distinct CDR3 sequences, with 10% to 15% appearing a single time and around 36% taken by the ten largest. This clonotype appeared many times. Its antigen is unknown. The clonotype comes from a female patient aged 2-9 years who had a stem cell transplant for congenital amegakaryocytic thrombocytopenia, so the T cells may come from the graft donor. The sequences come from PBMCs, mostly from graft donor cells, collected 60 days after TCRalphabeta/CD19-depleted stem cell transplant.

Written as DNA, the CDR3 is TGTGCCAGCAGACCCGCGGGAGTCTGGAACAATGAGCAGTTCTTC. Protein sequence: CASRPAGVWNNEQFF. This chain links TRBV28 with TRBJ2-1; 7 bases map to TRBD2. Germline assignment: CDR1 MDHEN and CDR2 SYDVKM. Losses at the gene ends were 6 bases for V and 5 bases for J; bases not matched to a gene: 10. The CDR3 is made up of 15 amino acids.